A selection of T cell receptor beta chains follows, all from one sample in a study of control samples from healthy donors and cancer patients. Generated by immunoSEQ multiplex PCR, the TCRdb table keeps only in-frame clones and is missing some. This sample has over 150,000 clones; about 90% occur once, and the top ten carry around 2%. The sequencing input was blood. The receptor set was obtained from a woman between 40 and 50 years old in good health. Each CDR3 is given with its conserved first and last residue. Each record gives: D gene, J gene, V gene, clone size, CDR3 DNA, CDR3 protein. A D gene is named only where the DNA matches it firmly. The size entry is marked missing in some rows and otherwise reads once, few, many or a size class.

D: -; J: TRBJ2-5; V: TRBV6-5; size: -; DNA: TGTGCCACCAAGAGAGGGGTTGGAGAGACCCAGTACTTC; CDR3: CATKRGVGETQYF
D: TRBD1; J: TRBJ1-4; V: TRBV4-1; size: -; DNA: TGCGCCAGCAGCCAAGATGGGACAGGAAATGAAAAACTGTTTTTT; CDR3: CASSQDGTGNEKLFF
D: TRBD1; J: TRBJ2-7; V: TRBV3-1/TRBV3-2; size: -; DNA: TGTGCCAGCAGCGGGGGACAGGGGTGGTCCTACGAGCAGTACTTC; CDR3: CASSGGQGWSYEQYF
D: TRBD2; J: TRBJ2-6; V: TRBV18; size: -; DNA: TGTGCCAGCTCACCCGGGGGGTATGGGGCCAACGTCCTGACTTTC; CDR3: CASSPGGYGANVLTF
D: -; J: TRBJ2-7; V: TRBV3-1/TRBV3-2; size: -; DNA: TGTGCCAGCAGCCCCGGGACGGATTCCTACGAGCAGTACTTC; CDR3: CASSPGTDSYEQYF
D: TRBD2; J: TRBJ2-5; V: TRBV9; size: -; DNA: TGTGCCAGCAGCCTAGGACTAGCGGGGGGGCTTGGCCAAGAGACCCAGTACTTC; CDR3: CASSLGLAGGLGQETQYF
D: -; J: TRBJ1-3; V: TRBV5-6; size: -; DNA: TGTGCCAGCAGCTTGTTCGGGCGCCAGACCTTTTCTGGAAACACCATATATTTT; CDR3: CASSLFGRQTFSGNTIYF
D: TRBD1; J: TRBJ2-1; V: TRBV3-1/TRBV3-2; size: -; DNA: TGTGCCAGCAGCCAAGAAGGGACAGCCTACAATGAGCAGTTCTTC; CDR3: CASSQEGTAYNEQFF
D: -; J: TRBJ2-7; V: TRBV19; size: -; DNA: TGTGCCAGTAGAGATTCCTTCGGACAGAAATACGAGCAGTACTTC; CDR3: CASRDSFGQKYEQYF
D: TRBD1; J: TRBJ1-3; V: TRBV4-1; size: few; DNA: TGCGCCAGCAGCCGGTCCACAGGGGCCTCTGGAAACACCATATATTTT; CDR3: CASSRSTGASGNTIYF
D: -; J: TRBJ2-2; V: TRBV7-9; size: -; DNA: TGTGCCAGCAGCTTCGAAGGGGATAGGGCCGGGGAGCTGTTTTTT; CDR3: CASSFEGDRAGELFF
D: -; J: TRBJ1-6; V: TRBV2; size: -; DNA: TGTGCCAGCAGTGACGGGGTTATGGGTAATTCACCCCTCCACTTT; CDR3: CASSDGVMGNSPLHF
D: -; J: TRBJ2-3; V: TRBV7-9; size: -; DNA: TGTGCCAGCAGCTTTATGGGGATGACAGATACGCAGTATTTT; CDR3: CASSFMGMTDTQYF
D: -; J: TRBJ1-2; V: TRBV27; size: -; DNA: TGTGCCAGCAGCATAGGAGTCGGCAACTATGGCTACACCTTC; CDR3: CASSIGVGNYGYTF
D: -; J: TRBJ1-1; V: TRBV7-9; size: -; DNA: TGTGCCAGCAGACCCTCTAGCGGATACACTGAAGCTTTCTTT; CDR3: CASRPSSGYTEAFF
D: -; J: TRBJ1-1; V: TRBV6-5; size: -; DNA: TGTGCCAGCGCGACGGGGTGGCGGACTGAAGCTTTCTTT; CDR3: CASATGWRTEAFF
D: -; J: TRBJ2-1; V: TRBV19; size: -; DNA: TGTGCCAGTAGTATAGCCGGGTCGGGCTACAATGAGCAGTTCTTC; CDR3: CASSIAGSGYNEQFF
D: -; J: TRBJ1-4; V: TRBV29-1; size: -; DNA: TGCAGCGTCGCGGACAGTTCAAATGAAAAACTGTTTTTT; CDR3: CSVADSSNEKLFF
D: -; J: TRBJ1-6; V: TRBV12-3/TRBV12-4; size: -; DNA: TGTGCCAGCAGTTTCAGTTCACCCCTCCACTTT; CDR3: CASSFSSPLHF
D: -; J: TRBJ2-1; V: TRBV7-9; size: -; DNA: TGTGCCAGCAGCTACTACAATGAGCAGTTCTTC; CDR3: CASSYYNEQFF
D: -; J: TRBJ1-2; V: TRBV7-2; size: -; DNA: TGTGCCAGCAGCTACGGGACCACTGGCTACACCTTC; CDR3: CASSYGTTGYTF
D: -; J: TRBJ2-7; V: TRBV5-3; size: -; DNA: TGTGCCAGAAGCGTCCGAACCTACGAGCAGTACTTC; CDR3: CARSVRTYEQYF
D: TRBD1; J: TRBJ2-7; V: TRBV2; size: -; DNA: TGTGCCAGCAGTGTTTGTATGGGACAGACGTGCGAGCAGTACTTC; CDR3: CASSVCMGQTCEQYF
D: -; J: TRBJ1-5; V: TRBV6-6; size: -; DNA: TGTGCCAGCAGTTACTTAGGAAGCGGGCAGCCCCAGCATTTT; CDR3: CASSYLGSGQPQHF
D: -; J: TRBJ1-1; V: TRBV5-1; size: -; DNA: TGCGCCAGCAGCTTGTCAGGGGATGGCACTGAAGCTTTCTTT; CDR3: CASSLSGDGTEAFF
D: -; J: TRBJ1-2; V: TRBV12-3/TRBV12-4; size: -; DNA: TGTGCCAGCAGTTTTAGTCGAGCCTATGGCTACACCTTC; CDR3: CASSFSRAYGYTF
D: TRBD2; J: TRBJ2-1; V: TRBV10-2; size: -; DNA: TGCGCCAGATCGAGCGGGGGGGCCCGAGAGCAGTTCTTC; CDR3: CARSSGGAREQFF